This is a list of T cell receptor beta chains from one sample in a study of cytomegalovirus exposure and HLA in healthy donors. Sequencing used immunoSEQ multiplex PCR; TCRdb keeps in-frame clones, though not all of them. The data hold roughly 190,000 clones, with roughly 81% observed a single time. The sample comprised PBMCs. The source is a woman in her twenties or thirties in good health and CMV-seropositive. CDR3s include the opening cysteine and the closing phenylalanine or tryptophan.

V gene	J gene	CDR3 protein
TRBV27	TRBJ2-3	CASSSRGGRGPDTQYF
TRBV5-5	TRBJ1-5	CASSLTGTGNQPQHF
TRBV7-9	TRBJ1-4	CSGGGGGNEKLFF
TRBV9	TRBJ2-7	CVSSVGTGNYEQYF
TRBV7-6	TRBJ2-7	CASSLRTSGIEQYF
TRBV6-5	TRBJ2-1	CASTDGIQGQFF
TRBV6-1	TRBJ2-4	CASSEARGRFDNKDF
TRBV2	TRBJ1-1	CASSALSRDSEAFF
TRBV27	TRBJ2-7	CASSFLDGASGQYF
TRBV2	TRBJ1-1	CASSPREGTEAFF
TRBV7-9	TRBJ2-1	CASSLARTSGRVHYNEQFF
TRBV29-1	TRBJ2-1	CSVEVMEGALYEQFF
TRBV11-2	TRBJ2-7	CASSLGHDYEQYF
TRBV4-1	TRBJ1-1	CASSQRGTSFF
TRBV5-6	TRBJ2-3	CASSLGRTDTQYF
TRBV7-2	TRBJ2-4	CASSLVGAGGGKNIQYF
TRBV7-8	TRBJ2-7	CASSLAQASYEQYF